This T cell receptor (beta chain) was documented in a study of T-cell reconstitution after alpha-beta-depleted transplantation in children. V was pared by 1 base and J by 4 bases, with 4 bases of the junction left unmatched. Germline CDR1 and CDR2: SGHRS and YFSETQ. This CDR3 has 14 residues. Ten or more counts support this clonotype. TCRbeta library construction was performed incorporating unique molecular identifiers. TCRdb reprocessed the PCR reads via MiXCR and lists one record per CDR3 protein. The data contain 45,000 to 55,000 distinct CDR3 sequences, 5.8% of them singletons. Material: PBMCs, mostly from graft donor cells, obtained 60 days after TCRalphabeta/CD19-depleted stem cell transplant. The gene calls are TRBV5-1 and TRBJ2-5, with 7 bases aligning to TRBD2. The sequence came from a female patient between 2 and 10 years old who had a stem cell transplant for aplastic anemia, so the T cells may come from the graft donor. DNA of the CDR3: TGCGCCAGCAGCTTGAACGGGGAGGGAGAGACCCAGTACTTC. Translated, it gives CASSLNGEGETQYF.